This T cell receptor (beta chain) emerged from a study of CD4 and CD8 cells across lung adenocarcinoma regions. The CDR3 totals 14 residues. The germline V gene encodes CDR1 MNHEY and CDR2 SVGAGI. Only a few counts were recorded for this clonotype. TCRdb passed the PCR reads through MiXCR, listing each CDR3 protein once. The sample consists of about 11,000 distinct CDR3 sequences, 50% to 60% of them appearing once. Localized lung adenocarcinoma, a non-small cell lung cancer, affected the donors. J is TRBJ2-1 and V is TRBV6-5, with 9 bases aligning to TRBD2. The J call could be wrong; TRBJ2-7 is a better fit for the DNA end. The source material was CD8+ T cells from the margin of a lung tumor. The sequence came from a male donor with lung adenocarcinoma. The CD4 and CD8 labels of this study may be unreliable. CDR3 sequence reads: CASSYRLADYEQYF. The CDR3 bases are TGTGCCAGCAGTTACCGACTAGCGGACTACGAGCAGTACTTC.